This TCR beta chain was identified during a study of shared clonotypes between healthy human individuals. Study-wide points: With a few donors compared, roughly 5% of naive CD4 clonotypes were shared.

The protocol was immunoSEQ multiplex PCR, while the TCRdb copy is restricted to in-frame clones and leaves out a portion. The sample lists some 1.5 million clones; roughly 96% were seen once. The CDR3 spans 17 residues. CDR1 is SGHRS and CDR2 is YFSETQ in the germline V gene. With 0 bases clipped from V and 1 base from J, the junction kept 9 bases outside the gene matches. Points on this clone: The antigen remains unidentified.

Sequenced input: naive CD4+ T cells sorted from blood. As to subset: CD45RA+ positively selected. This receptor was taken from a man aged 25 to 40 in good health. V is TRBV5-1 and J is TRBJ2-7; TRBD1 matches 8 bases. This CDR3 reads CASSLGEGRGLSYEQYF. The CDR3 DNA is TGCGCCAGCAGCTTGGGTGAGGGCAGGGGGCTATCCTACGAGCAGTACTTC.